This T cell receptor beta chain was retrieved from a study of T cells after yellow fever vaccination. Ten or more counts support this clonotype. Its antigen is as yet unknown. One entry per CDR3 protein, called by TCRdb with MiXCR from the 5' RACE reads. The sample includes a few hundred thousand distinct CDR3 sequences, 18% of them seen just once. Study conclusions and caveats: FACS-sorted repertoires could harbor abundant contaminating bulk-population clonotypes.

Germline lookup yields CDR1 ENHRY and CDR2 SYGVKD. V dropped 10 bases and J dropped 3; count of bases not matched to a gene: 10. The CDR3 length is 14 residues. The sequence came from a man between 18 and 29 years old who received the YFV17D yellow fever vaccine. The V and J genes are TRBV10-3 and TRBJ2-7; 9 bases align to TRBD1. The material sequenced was PBMCs, taken before the yellow fever booster vaccination. The CDR3 loop is CASGDRASDYEQYF. In DNA form, the CDR3 reads TGTGCCAGCGGGGACAGGGCATCGGACTACGAGCAGTACTTC.